A selection of T cell receptor beta chains follows, all from one sample in a study of regulatory T cells in long-lasting Graves disease. Each CDR3 protein gets one entry after TCRdb re-called the multiplex PCR reads with MiXCR. The table includes hundreds of thousands of distinct CDR3 sequences, around 17% detected once. These sequences were also reported in another study, on T cells in Graves' hyperthyroidism and ophthalmopathy.

The sample consisted of peripheral blood mononuclear cells (PBMCs), taken at new diagnosis, from a patient treated with antithyroid drugs. The receptors derive from a woman in her thirties with Graves disease. The CDR3 runs from the conserved cysteine through the conserved F or W. A D gene is named only where the DNA matches it firmly. Where a row states a size, it is once, few, many or the class of an expanded clone; other rows omit it.

D	J	V	size	DNA	CDR3
.	TRBJ1-5	TRBV19	.	TGTGCCAGTAGCGGGACGGCCGGGACGCCCCAGCATTTT	CASSGTAGTPQHF
.	TRBJ1-2	TRBV4-2	.	TGTGCCAGCAGCCAGTCCAAGGCGGAGGTGGGATATGGCTACACCTTC	CASSQSKAEVGYGYTF
TRBD2	TRBJ2-7	TRBV12-3/TRBV12-4	.	TGTGCCAGCAGCCTTACTTCCAGCGGGAGGGGAAAACCTTACGAGCAGTACTTC	CASSLTSSGRGKPYEQYF
TRBD1	TRBJ2-1	TRBV10-3	few	TGTGCCATCAATGGAGGACAGGGGGGCAATGAGCAGTTCTTC	CAINGGQGGNEQFF
TRBD1	TRBJ1-6	TRBV7-2	few	TGTGCCAGCAGCCCCCGGACAGGGGGGTACTCACCCCTCCACTTT	CASSPRTGGYSPLHF
.	TRBJ1-2	TRBV28	many	TGTGCCAGCAGGGACGGACGATTCCGATCCTATGGCTACACCTTC	CASRDGRFRSYGYTF
TRBD2	TRBJ2-1	TRBV7-9	many	TGTGCCAGCAGTAAGAGCGGGGCGAGCTCCTACAATGAGCAGTTCTTC	CASSKSGASSYNEQFF
.	TRBJ2-2	TRBV6-2/TRBV6-3	once	TGTGCCAGCAGTGAAGACAGCTTAAGGACAGTGACCGGGGAGCTGTTTTTT	CASSEDSLRTVTGELFF
TRBD1	TRBJ2-3	TRBV9	many	TGTGCCAGCAGCGCAGGGACAGCCACAGATACGCAGTATTTT	CASSAGTATDTQYF
.	TRBJ2-3	TRBV7-9	many	TGTGCCAGCAGCACGGGGGACCGCTTGTCGAGAGATACGCAGTATTTT	CASSTGDRLSRDTQYF
TRBD2	TRBJ2-1	TRBV5-1	few	TGCGCCAGCAGCTCCATAGCGGGATTTTACAATGAGCAGTTCTTC	CASSSIAGFYNEQFF
.	TRBJ2-1	TRBV4-1	.	TGCGCCAGCAGCCAAGATAGGGGGGGGGGATACAATGAGCAGTTCTTC	CASSQDRGGGYNEQFF
.	TRBJ1-1	TRBV5-1	few	TGCGCCAGCAGCCGTAATGTCCAGGGGACTTCTTCAGAAGCTTTCTTT	CASSRNVQGTSSEAFF
.	TRBJ1-5	TRBV6-2/TRBV6-3	few	TGTGCCAGCAGCCAGACCCAGGGGAGTCAGCCCCAGCATTTT	CASSQTQGSQPQHF
TRBD1	TRBJ1-3	TRBV6-2/TRBV6-3	.	TGTGCCAGCAGTGCGGGCCGGACAGGGGGTAGAAACACCATATATTTT	CASSAGRTGGRNTIYF
TRBD2	TRBJ2-1	TRBV29-1	many	TGCAGCGTTGAAGAGGGTAGCGGGAATTACAATGAGCAGTTCTTC	CSVEEGSGNYNEQFF
TRBD1	TRBJ1-4	TRBV3-1	few	TGTGCCAGCAGCCACCTCACAGGGGAGAGGGAAAAACTGTTTTTT	CASSHLTGEREKLFF
TRBD2	TRBJ2-7	TRBV5-1	.	TGCGCCAGCAGCTTGGTAGCGGGGGCCCTTTACGACGAGCAGTACTTC	CASSLVAGALYDEQYF
.	TRBJ2-7	TRBV28	many	TGTGCCAGCACTATAAAGGGCTACGAGCAGTACTTC	CASTIKGYEQYF
.	TRBJ2-3	TRBV5-1	many	TGCGCCAGCAGCTTGGCCATTGTCCTCGGCACAGATACGCAGTATTTT	CASSLAIVLGTDTQYF